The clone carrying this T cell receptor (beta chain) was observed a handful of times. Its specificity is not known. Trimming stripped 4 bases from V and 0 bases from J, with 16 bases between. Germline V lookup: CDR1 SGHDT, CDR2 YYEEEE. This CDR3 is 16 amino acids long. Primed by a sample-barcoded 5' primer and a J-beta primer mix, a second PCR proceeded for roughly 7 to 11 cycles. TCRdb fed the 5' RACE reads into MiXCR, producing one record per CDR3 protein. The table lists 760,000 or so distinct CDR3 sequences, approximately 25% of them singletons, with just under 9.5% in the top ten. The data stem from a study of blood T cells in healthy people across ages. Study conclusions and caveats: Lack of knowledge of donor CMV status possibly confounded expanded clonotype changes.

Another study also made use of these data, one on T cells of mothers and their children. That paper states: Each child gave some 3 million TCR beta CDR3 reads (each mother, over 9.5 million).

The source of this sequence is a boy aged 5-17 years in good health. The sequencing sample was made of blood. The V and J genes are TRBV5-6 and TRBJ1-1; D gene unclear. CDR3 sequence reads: CASSARRGRVNTEAFF. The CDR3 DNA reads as TGTGCCAGCAGCGCGAGGAGAGGACGAGTGAACACTGAAGCTTTCTTT.